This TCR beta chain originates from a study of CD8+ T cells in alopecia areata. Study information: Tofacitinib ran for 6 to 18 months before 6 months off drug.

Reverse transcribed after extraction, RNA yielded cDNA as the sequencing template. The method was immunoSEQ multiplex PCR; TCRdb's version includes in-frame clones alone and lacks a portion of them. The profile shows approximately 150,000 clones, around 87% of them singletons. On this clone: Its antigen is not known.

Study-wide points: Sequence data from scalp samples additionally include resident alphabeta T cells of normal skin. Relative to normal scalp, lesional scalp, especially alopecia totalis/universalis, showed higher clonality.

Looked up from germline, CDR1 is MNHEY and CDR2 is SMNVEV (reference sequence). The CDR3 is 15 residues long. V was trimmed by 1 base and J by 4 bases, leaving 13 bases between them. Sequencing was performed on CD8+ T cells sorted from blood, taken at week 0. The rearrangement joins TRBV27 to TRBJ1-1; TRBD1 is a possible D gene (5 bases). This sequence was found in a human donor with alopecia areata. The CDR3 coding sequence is TGTGCCAGCAGTTTATACGGGGCGGGTTTCACTGAAGCTTTCTTT. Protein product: CASSLYGAGFTEAFF.